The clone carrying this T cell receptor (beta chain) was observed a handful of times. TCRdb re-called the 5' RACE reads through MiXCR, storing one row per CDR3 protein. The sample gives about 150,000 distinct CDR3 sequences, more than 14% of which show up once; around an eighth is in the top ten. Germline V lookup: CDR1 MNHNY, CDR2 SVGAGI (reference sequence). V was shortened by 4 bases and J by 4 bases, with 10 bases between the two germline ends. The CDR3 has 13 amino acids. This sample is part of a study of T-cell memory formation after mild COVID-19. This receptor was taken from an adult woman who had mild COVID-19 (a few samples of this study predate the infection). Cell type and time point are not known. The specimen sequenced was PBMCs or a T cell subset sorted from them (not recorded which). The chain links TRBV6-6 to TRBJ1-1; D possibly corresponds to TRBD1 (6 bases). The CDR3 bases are TGTGCCAGCAGTTGGACAGAGGGCACTGAAGCTTTCTTT. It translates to CASSWTEGTEAFF.